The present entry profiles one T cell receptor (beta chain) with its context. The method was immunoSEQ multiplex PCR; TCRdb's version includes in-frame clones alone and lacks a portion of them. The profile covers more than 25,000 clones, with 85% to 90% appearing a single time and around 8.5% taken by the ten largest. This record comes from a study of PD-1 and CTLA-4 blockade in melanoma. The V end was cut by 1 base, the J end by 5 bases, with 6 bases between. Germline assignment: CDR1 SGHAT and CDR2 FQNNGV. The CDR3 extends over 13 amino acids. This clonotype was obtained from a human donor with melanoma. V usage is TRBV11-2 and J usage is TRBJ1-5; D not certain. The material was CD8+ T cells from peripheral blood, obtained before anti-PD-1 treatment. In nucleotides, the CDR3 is TGTGCCAGCAGCTTAGCCCCTTATCAGCCCCAGCATTTT. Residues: CASSLAPYQPQHF.